Given below is one T cell receptor beta chain in context. Germline and junction disagree at one end, which may indicate a read error. This CDR3 spans 15 amino acids. Germline CDR1 reads MGHRA; CDR2 reads YSYEKL. These data belong to a study of OX40 agonist ivuxolimab in advanced cancers. Study-wide context: The study enrolled dose-escalation patients with hepatocellular carcinoma, melanoma, renal cell or head and neck cancer.

Assay: immunoSEQ multiplex PCR; the TCRdb copy retains only in-frame clones and omits some. In the table there are 11,000 to 15,000 clones, approximately 93% of which are singletons. The input for sequencing was CD4+ or CD8+ T cells sorted from blood, taken in a trial of the OX40 agonist ivuxolimab. This TCR derives from an adult with an advanced solid tumor such as melanoma, head and neck, liver or kidney cancer. The chain uses TRBV4-1 and TRBJ1-5; TRBD1 matches 7 bases. The CDR3 sequence: CVSSHTGDSNQPQHF. In DNA, the CDR3 is TGCGTCAGCAGCCATACAGGGGATAGCAATCAGCCCCAGCATTTT.